This T cell receptor beta chain was obtained from a study of CD8 T cells in Susac syndrome (dated by TCRdb to the late 2010s). Background for the entire study: Whether CD8+ T cell activation and differentiation in Susac syndrome was antigen driven was tested using repertoire sequencing. The clonality of the CD8+ T cell repertoire was compared across around twelve healthy donors, some 14 Susac syndrome patients and about 16 multiple sclerosis patients.

RNA was extracted with the RNeasy kit and roughly 0.45 to 1 ug was reverse transcribed using random hexamers. TCR beta CDR3 regions were amplified with the immunoSEQ multiplex PCR assay covering 54 Vbeta and 13 Jbeta segments. PCR amplification bias was corrected by using a synthetic template baseline for primer optimization and computational correction. As for the authors' bioinformatics: Reads were assigned to V, D and J genes according to IMGT and analyzed in immunoSEQ Analyzer, with only productive sequences retained. Clonality was calculated as one minus the Shannon entropy normalized by log2 of the number of productive unique sequences. Public and private clones were assessed among the 100 most prevalent clones of each patient and control. Clones were defined as Susac-specific when absent from the healthy and MS cohorts, from about a thousand published viral clones and from other ImmuneACCESS disease sequences. The public reads were quality trimmed at Q25 with fastp and then assembled into clones with MiXCR by TCRdb, keeping productive beta chains. Entries that share a CDR3 protein sequence are merged under the most common genes and DNA. None of the V and J calls come from the authors' own analysis; TCRdb made them. The table for this sample lists 70,000 to 100,000 distinct CDR3 sequences; approximately 95% of them were counted only once. The top ten constitute about 0.32% of the sample.

Spanning cysteine to phenylalanine, the CDR3 consists of 14 amino acids. This entry keeps only the CDR3 DNA: 42 bases, framed from base 1. CDR1 is given as WSHSY and CDR2 as SAAADI, both from the germline V gene. V and J lose 0 bases and 2 bases, and a span of 7 bases separates them. Peripheral blood CD8+ and CD4+ T cells from healthy donors, Susac syndrome patients and multiple sclerosis patients were profiled using high-throughput TCR beta sequencing. Healthy donors were age- and sex-matched controls. CD8+ TEMRA cells were enriched by FACS, while bulk CD8+ and CD4+ T cells were purified by magnetic negative isolation. Blood was drawn into EDTA tubes, processed within 24 hours, and PBMCs were isolated by density gradient centrifugation. PBMCs intended for TCR sequencing were cryopreserved in liquid nitrogen and thawed later in a water bath at 37 degrees C. A purity of at least 90% was achieved for sorted or isolated CD4+, CD8+ and CD8+ TEMRA cells.

Overall results and qualifications from the work: The TCR sequencing and HLA analysis was acknowledged to have included a relatively small number of individuals.

Remarks on this clonotype: Its antigen remains unidentified. It has no much larger one-base neighbor in the sample; base qualities were not kept.

The chain uses TRBV10-2 and TRBJ1-1, with no confidently assigned D gene. The source is a human donor in good health. The sequenced sample was CD8+ T cells from PBMCs. The CDR3 reads CASSESGSNTEAFF. The DNA sequence is as follows: TGCGCCAGCAGTGAGTCGGGCAGCAACACTGAAGCTTTCTTT.